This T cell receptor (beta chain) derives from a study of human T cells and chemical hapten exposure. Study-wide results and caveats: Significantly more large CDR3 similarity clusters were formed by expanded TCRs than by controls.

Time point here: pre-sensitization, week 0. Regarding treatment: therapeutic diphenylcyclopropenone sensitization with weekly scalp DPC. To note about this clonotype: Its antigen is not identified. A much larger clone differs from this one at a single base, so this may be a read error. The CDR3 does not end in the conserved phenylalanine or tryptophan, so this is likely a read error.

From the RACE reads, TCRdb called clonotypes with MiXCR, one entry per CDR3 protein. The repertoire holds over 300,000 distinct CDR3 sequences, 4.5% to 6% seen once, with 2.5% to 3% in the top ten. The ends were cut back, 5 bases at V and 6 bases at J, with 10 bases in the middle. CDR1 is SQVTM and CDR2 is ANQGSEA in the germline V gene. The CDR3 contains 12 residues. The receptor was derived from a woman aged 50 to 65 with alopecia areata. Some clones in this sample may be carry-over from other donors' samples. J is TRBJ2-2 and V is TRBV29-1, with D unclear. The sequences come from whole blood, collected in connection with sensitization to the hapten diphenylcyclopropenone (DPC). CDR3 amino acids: CSVRVVPGELFS. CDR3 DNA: TGCAGCGTTAGGGTCGTGCCCGGGGAGCTGTTTTCT.